This TCR beta chain was recovered during a study of cytomegalovirus exposure and HLA in healthy donors. In the study overall: Among about 179 million T cells, an earlier analysis found approximately 110 million unique TCR beta sequences. Study-level findings and limits: Rarity characterized most TCR sequences, yet some public TCRs appeared in many donors. The classifier was said to identify cytomegalovirus status with high specificity and sensitivity.

In regard to this clone: What it recognizes is unknown.

The primer mix had 60 Vbeta and 13 Jbeta primers. Here immunoSEQ multiplex PCR was the method, and the copy in TCRdb shows in-frame clones only, minus some. The data show tens of thousands of clones, 75% seen once. V lost 4 bases and J lost 7; bases outside the gene matches: 11. The CDR3 contains 15 residues. Germline CDR1 reads SGHAT; CDR2 reads FQNNGV. Sequenced sample: PBMCs. The chain joins TRBV11-2 to TRBJ2-3; TRBD2 aligns across 7 bases. This sequence originates from a man in his sixties in good health and CMV-seropositive. The CDR3 reads CASSSQRTSSYTQYF. The CDR3 bases are TGTGCCAGCAGCTCACAAAGGACTAGTTCGTATACGCAGTATTTT. Supplemented by reference TRBV11-2 and TRBJ2-3, the full variable domain reads EAGVAQSPRYKIIEKRQSVAFWCNPISGHATLYWYQQILGQGPKLLIQFQNNGVVDDSQLPKDRFSAERLKGVDSTLKIQPAKLEDSAVYLCASSSQRTSSYTQYFGPGTRLTVL.